The following is a T cell receptor (beta chain) sequence with its context. This entry comes from a study of T cell changes during pregnancy in multiple sclerosis. The CDR3 totals 14 residues. Trimming removed 9 bases at V and 4 bases at J, with 16 bases between. Germline values: CDR1 SGHDN, CDR2 FVKESK. TCRdb's table, derived via immunoSEQ multiplex PCR, lists solely in-frame clones and lacks some. The sample contains 83,000 or so clones, nearly 95% of which appear only once. This sequence was found in a female donor in good health, enrolled as a control in a pregnancy study. Sequencing was performed on peripheral blood, taken after pregnancy. The gene calls are TRBV14 and TRBJ1-5; D ambiguous. CDR3 coding DNA: TGTGCCAGAGTATCCGGAAACAGAAATCAGCCCCAGCATTTT. Encoded protein: CARVSGNRNQPQHF.